These 30 T cell receptor beta chains were sequenced from one sample in a study of T cell responses to AZD1222 COVID-19 vaccine. Generated by immunoSEQ multiplex PCR, the TCRdb table keeps only in-frame clones and is missing some. The table has tens of thousands of clones, more than 75% seen once; the top ten hold over 20%. Material: peripheral blood, obtained on day 0 of AZD1222 vaccination. The source of these receptors is an adult in good health.

The V gene is TRBV5-4, the J gene TRBJ1-5; the D gene is possibly TRBD1 (6 bases). V lost 2 bases to trimming and J lost 6 bases, with 15 bases between them. Germline-derived CDR1 and CDR2 are SGHNT and YYREEE (reference sequence). The length of the CDR3 is 15 residues. The CDR3 region is CASSLHGTSIQPQHF. The CDR3 coding sequence is TGTGCCAGCAGCTTACACGGGACATCAATTCAGCCCCAGCATTTT.

This chain connects TRBV2 to TRBJ2-2, with a weak D call TRBD2 (5 bases). Trimming cost V 6 bases and J 6 bases, with 11 bases left between them. CDR1 and CDR2 (germline): SNHLY, FYNNEI. The CDR3 runs 13 residues. For the CDR3, the DNA is TGTGCCAGCAGGAGGGAAGGTCCCGGGGAGCTGTTTTTT. Translation: CASRREGPGELFF. The complete variable domain, with remaining parts taken from reference TRBV2 and TRBJ2-2, reads EPEVTQTPSHQVTQMGQEVILRCVPISNHLYFYWYRQILGQKVEFLVSFYNNEISEKSEIFDDQFSVERPDGSNFTLKIRSTKLEDSAMYFCASRREGPGELFFGEGSRLTVL.

This sequence joins TRBV5-4 and TRBJ1-3, with TRBD1 matching 9 bases. Germline V CDR1 and CDR2: SGHNT, YYREEE (reference sequence). With 4 bases clipped from V and 4 bases from J, the junction kept 6 bases outside the gene matches. The CDR3 has 15 residues. The CDR3 sequence is CASSATGGGGNTIYF. The CDR3 nucleotides read TGTGCCAGCAGCGCAACAGGGGGCGGGGGAAACACCATATATTTT. Together with reference TRBV5-4 and TRBJ1-3, the CDR3 gives the full variable domain: ETGVTQSPTHLIKTRGQQVTLRCSSQSGHNTVSWYQQALGQGPQFIFQYYREEENGRGNFPPRFSGLQFPNYSSELNVNALELDDSALYLCASSATGGGGNTIYFGEGSWLTVV.

The rearrangement uses TRBV6-5 and TRBJ2-5, with 7 bases fitting TRBD1. This CDR3 region has 15 residues. Germline lookup yields CDR1 MNHEY and CDR2 SVGAGI. V gave up 5 bases and J gave up 5 bases; unmatched junction bases: 11. In nucleotides, the CDR3 is TGTGCCAGCAGTACGATGACAGGGTTAGTGGAGACCCAGTACTTC. Its protein product is CASSTMTGLVETQYF.

The chain uses TRBV3-1 (or the pseudogene TRBV3-2) and TRBJ2-7; TRBD2 matches at 7 bases. Germline values: CDR1 LGHDT, CDR2 YNNKEL (reference sequence). This CDR3 is built from 16 residues. The ends lost 4 bases at V and 2 bases at J; junction bases unmatched: 11. CDR3: CASSPRGSGVAYEQYF. The DNA for the CDR3 is TGTGCCAGCAGCCCCAGAGGAAGCGGGGTTGCCTACGAGCAGTACTTC.

The chain carries TRBV5-4 and TRBJ1-6; no firm D call. Germline CDR1 reads SGHNT; CDR2 reads YYREEE (reference sequence). Trimming removed 1 base at V and 6 bases at J, with 8 bases between. The CDR3 has 14 amino acids. CDR3 protein: CASSLFRSNSPLHF. In DNA form, the CDR3 reads TGTGCCAGCAGCTTGTTTAGAAGTAATTCACCCCTCCACTTT.

The V gene is TRBV7-9, the J gene TRBJ1-1, with D perhaps TRBD1 (6 bases). V lost 5 bases to trimming and J lost 3 bases, with 10 bases between them. This CDR3 is 13 amino acids long. From germline, CDR1 is SEHNR and CDR2 FQNEAQ (reference sequence). The CDR3 here is CASSPEGDTEAFF. In DNA form, the CDR3 reads TGTGCCAGCAGCCCAGAGGGGGACACTGAAGCTTTCTTT.

The genes are TRBV7-2 and TRBJ2-7, with 9 nucleotides matching TRBD1. In germline, CDR1 is SGHTA, CDR2 FQGNSA. V dropped 5 bases and J dropped 3; count of bases not matched to a gene: 14. CDR3 length: 17 residues. The CDR3 loop reads CASSPTGHRDRVYEQYF. CDR3 bases: TGTGCCAGCAGCCCAACAGGACACCGGGACAGGGTCTACGAGCAGTACTTC.

This sequence joins TRBV29-1 and TRBJ1-1; D gene unclear. The CDR3 has 15 residues. Germline V gene data show CDR1 as SQVTM and CDR2 as ANQGSEA. V was clipped by 6 bases and J by 1 base, with 18 bases between them. CDR3 amino acids: CSVFIKRRANTEAFF. The CDR3 bases are TGCAGCGTATTTATAAAGCGACGGGCGAACACTGAAGCTTTCTTT.

V gene TRBV4-2 combines with J gene TRBJ2-6; perhaps TRBD2 as D (5 bases). The CDR3 length is 15 residues. The germline V gene encodes CDR1 LGHNA and CDR2 YNFKEQ. Deletions cut 3 bases from V and 4 bases from J, with 10 bases between. Here the CDR3 reads CASSHPGSGANVLTF. Here the CDR3 DNA reads TGTGCCAGCAGCCATCCTGGGAGCGGGGCCAACGTCCTGACTTTC.

The V and J genes are TRBV19 and TRBJ2-5; D is possibly TRBD2 (6 bases). The length of the CDR3 is 11 residues. V lost 10 bases and J lost 4, with 10 bases in between. Per the germline V gene, CDR1 is LNHDA and CDR2 is SQIVND (reference sequence). The CDR3 protein is CATGGGETQYF. CDR3 in DNA: TGTGCCACCGGGGGTGGAGAGACCCAGTACTTC. Full variable domain (outside the CDR3, taken from reference TRBV19 and TRBJ2-5): DGGITQSPKYLFRKEGQNVTLSCEQNLNHDAMYWYRQDPGQGLRLIYYSQIVNDFQKGDIAEGYSVSREKKESFPLTVTSAQKNPTAFYLCATGGGETQYFGPGTRLLVL.

The chain carries TRBV30 and TRBJ1-5; D ambiguous. CDR1 and CDR2 (germline): GTSNPN, SVGIG (reference sequence). This CDR3 spans 14 amino acids. CDR3 region: CAYSRDSRVLPQHF. Here the CDR3 DNA reads TGTGCTTACTCGAGGGATTCGCGAGTACTGCCCCAGCATTTT.

J is TRBJ2-7 and V is TRBV6-2 or TRBV6-3; D is possibly TRBD2 (5 bases). Deletions cut 5 bases from V and 3 bases from J, with 20 bases between. The CDR3 spans 16 residues. The germline CDR1 and CDR2 sequences are MNHEY and SVGEGT. The CDR3 sequence: CASSDPPLAGGYEQYF. Written as DNA, the CDR3 is TGTGCCAGCAGTGACCCCCCCCTGGCGGGCGGCTACGAGCAGTACTTC.

This clone has only one observation. V gene TRBV2 combines with J gene TRBJ2-3; D call uncertain. Between the trimmed V and J ends, which lost 6 bases and 0 bases, there was a span of 16 bases. This CDR3 spans 16 amino acids. Germline loops: CDR1 SNHLY, CDR2 FYNNEI. The CDR3 loop is CASSPRVRRSTDTQYF. DNA of the CDR3: TGTGCCAGCAGCCCCCGAGTAAGGCGAAGCACAGATACGCAGTATTTT. Full variable domain (outside the CDR3, taken from reference TRBV2 and TRBJ2-3): EPEVTQTPSHQVTQMGQEVILRCVPISNHLYFYWYRQILGQKVEFLVSFYNNEISEKSEIFDDQFSVERPDGSNFTLKIRSTKLEDSAMYFCASSPRVRRSTDTQYFGPGTRLTVL.

The V gene is TRBV5-1, the J gene TRBJ1-4; TRBD1 is a possible D gene (5 bases). Trimming stripped 0 bases from V and 1 base from J, with 10 bases between. The CDR3 runs to 16 residues. The germline CDR1 and CDR2 sequences are SGHRS and YFSETQ. CDR3 DNA sequence: TGCGCCAGCAGCTTGGAAGGGGTGCGAACTAATGAAAAACTGTTTTTT. This encodes CASSLEGVRTNEKLFF.

The V gene is TRBV4-3, the J gene TRBJ2-1; D is undetermined. Germline V CDR1 and CDR2: LGHNA, YSLEER. V shed 0 bases and J shed 4 bases, with 16 bases lying between them. The CDR3 covers 17 residues. DNA of the CDR3: TGCGCCAGCAGCCAAGAGAAGGCCCTATCTTTTTACAATGAGCAGTTCTTC. It yields the protein CASSQEKALSFYNEQFF.

CDR3 region: CASSEDSLNSPLHF. For the CDR3, the DNA is TGTGCCAGCAGTGAGGACAGTCTTAATTCACCCCTCCACTTT. This sequence joins TRBV2 and TRBJ1-6; weak D call: TRBD1 (6 bases). This CDR3 comprises 14 residues. In germline, CDR1 is SNHLY, CDR2 FYNNEI. V was trimmed by 3 bases and J by 6 bases, leaving 9 bases between them.

The CDR3 nucleotides are TGTGCCAGCAGCTTCTTGACAGATATCTCCTACAATGAGCAGTTCTTC. Amino acids: CASSFLTDISYNEQFF. The V gene is TRBV7-2, the J gene TRBJ2-1; D might be TRBD1 (5 bases). Looked up from germline, CDR1 is SGHTA and CDR2 is FQGNSA. V was clipped by 3 bases and J by 0 bases, with 12 bases between them. CDR3 length equals 16 residues.

The chain uses TRBV20-1 and TRBJ1-2; 7 nucleotides agree with TRBD1. After removal of 7 bases from V and 8 bases from J, the junction contained 7 bases not matched to a gene. This CDR3 contains 11 residues. CDR1 and CDR2 (germline): DFQATT, SNEGSKA (reference sequence). CDR3 DNA sequence: TGCAGTGATACAGGGGCCGTCGGCTACACCTTC. Its translation: CSDTGAVGYTF.

The CDR3 is CASSLEPRVFGETQYF. The CDR3 DNA sequence: TGCGCCAGCAGCTTGGAACCTAGGGTGTTCGGGGAGACCCAGTACTTC. The chain couples TRBV5-1 to TRBJ2-5, with D unresolved. V gave up 0 bases and J gave up 5 bases, with 17 bases separating them. CDR3 length: 16 residues. Germline V gives CDR1 SGHRS, CDR2 YFSETQ.

The V and J genes are TRBV28 and TRBJ1-2, with 8 bases lining up with TRBD1. V was pared by 7 bases and J by 7 bases, with 11 bases of the junction left unmatched. The germline V gene encodes CDR1 MDHEN and CDR2 SYDVKM. CDR3 length: 14 residues. The CDR3 is CASMTRAGGGGYTF. DNA for the CDR3: TGTGCCAGCATGACTAGGGCAGGGGGCGGTGGCTACACCTTC.

The rearrangement joins TRBV10-3 to TRBJ2-7, with a tentative D call TRBD2 (7 bases). CDR1 and CDR2 (germline): ENHRY, SYGVKD. The V end lost 4 bases, the J end lost 5 bases, and 27 bases lay between the germline ends. The CDR3 length is 18 residues. The CDR3 DNA reads as TGTGCCATCAGTGGGACCGGGACAAAAGAGCGGGGCGAGAACGAGCAGTACTTC. This codes for CAISGTGTKERGENEQYF.

V usage is TRBV18 and J usage is TRBJ1-1, with 10 positions matching TRBD1. The CDR3 is 14 amino acids. After removal of 3 bases from V and 5 bases from J, the junction contained 3 bases not matched to a gene. Germline CDR1 and CDR2: KGHSH and LQKENI. The CDR3 DNA is TGTGCCAGCTCACCGGGACAGGGGAGGACTGAAGCTTTCTTT. Residues: CASSPGQGRTEAFF.

The chain has TRBV4-2 and TRBJ1-4; D gene ambiguous. This CDR3 is built from 14 residues. Trimming shortened V by 0 bases and J by 0 bases, and 2 bases separated the two germline ends. CDR1 and CDR2 from the germline V gene are LGHNA and YNFKEQ. CDR3 loop: CASSQEPTNEKLFF. The DNA for the CDR3 is TGTGCCAGCAGCCAAGAACCAACTAATGAAAAACTGTTTTTT.

As for this clone: At one boundary the junction diverges from the germline segment, which might be a read error. The chain couples TRBV3-1 (or the pseudogene TRBV3-2) to TRBJ2-5; possibly TRBD1 for D (8 bases). The CDR3 runs to 13 residues. The germline gives CDR1 LGHDT, CDR2 YNNKEL (reference sequence). The CDR3 here is CASRQQGGETQYF. DNA for the CDR3: TGTGCCAGCCGCCAACAGGGGGGGGAGACCCAGTACTTC.

The rearrangement joins TRBV4-1 to TRBJ1-6; D gene ambiguous. The CDR3 has 13 amino acids. The V gene's germline CDR1 is MGHRA and CDR2 YSYEKL. The V end lost 7 bases, the J end lost 7 bases, and 11 bases lay between the germline ends. Here the CDR3 reads CASTQQRNSPLHF. In DNA, the CDR3 is TGCGCCAGCACTCAGCAACGCAATTCACCCCTCCACTTT.

V usage is TRBV18 and J usage is TRBJ1-1; 7 bases fit TRBD1. The ends lost 5 bases at V and 11 bases at J; junction bases unmatched: 14. Germline V lookup: CDR1 KGHSH, CDR2 LQKENI. The CDR3 extends over 14 amino acids. The DNA for the CDR3 is TGTGCCAGCTCAATGTCCGAGGGGGCGAGGGTGGCTTTCTTT. This sequence encodes CASSMSEGARVAFF.

This clone appeared a single time. The rearrangement uses TRBV19 and TRBJ2-2; possible D gene TRBD1, 5 bases. Germline lookup yields CDR1 LNHDA and CDR2 SQIVND (reference sequence). The V and J ends lost 3 bases and 4 bases respectively, with 12 bases between them. The CDR3 runs to 15 residues. CDR3 protein: CASSIGQGTTGELFF. The CDR3 DNA follows: TGTGCCAGTAGTATCGGGCAGGGCACCACCGGGGAGCTGTTTTTT.

The chain recombines TRBV29-1 with TRBJ2-7, with 7 nucleotides matching TRBD1. Germline V lookup: CDR1 SQVTM, CDR2 ANQGSEA. The CDR3 totals 13 residues. The V gene end was trimmed by 0 bases and the J gene end by 5 bases; junction bases not matched to a gene: 4. CDR3 nucleotides: TGCAGCGTTGAAGATCAAGACAGGGACGAGCAGTACTTC. Its protein product is CSVEDQDRDEQYF.

The chain recombines TRBV15 with TRBJ2-7, with D unresolved. The CDR3 consists of 12 residues. Per germline, CDR1 LNHNV and CDR2 YYDKDF (reference sequence). V was cut by 2 bases and J by 3 bases, with 5 bases left in between. The CDR3, as DNA: TGTGCCACCAGCAGACAGGACTACGAGCAGTACTTC. It encodes CATSRQDYEQYF.